This T cell receptor beta chain was profiled in a study of blood T cell repertoires in COVID-19. Study context: Samples taken during acute and convalescent COVID-19 were collected in the United States, Italy and Spain.

In the original workflow: Reference gene primers were amplified, and this amplification served to estimate nucleated cell counts. The assay was immunoSEQ multiplex PCR, and TCRdb's table has in-frame clones only and misses some. That table supplies the V and J calls and clone size; D and trimming were determined from the DNA. This table holds roughly 230,000 clones, more than 70% found once. The junction had 9 bases not matched to a gene; V was cut back by 4 bases and J by 9 bases. Germline CDR1 and CDR2: SGHKS and YYEKEE (reference sequence). This CDR3 has 15 residues. The chain has TRBV5-5 and TRBJ2-4, with 11 bases fitting TRBD1. This sequence originates from a woman of 80 years or more with acute or convalescent COVID-19. Sample: peripheral blood. CDR3 amino acids: CASSGKPGQGVIQYF. As DNA, the CDR3 is TGTGCCAGCAGCGGGAAACCGGGACAGGGGGTCATTCAGTACTTC.